These 20 T cell receptor beta chains were sequenced from one sample in a study of cytomegalovirus exposure and HLA in healthy donors. The PCR employed 60 Vbeta primers together with 13 Jbeta primers. Clones were read by immunoSEQ multiplex PCR, and TCRdb kept only the in-frame ones, dropping some. The sample shows about 150,000 clones, around 74% of them seen only once. Sequencing used PBMCs. These receptor sequences come from a man aged 18 to 29 in good health and CMV-seronegative.

The chain combines TRBV10-1 with TRBJ2-2, with 10 nucleotides matching TRBD1. With V trimmed by 6 bases and J by 5 bases, 3 bases remained unmatched. Germline values: CDR1 WNHNN, CDR2 SYGVQD (reference sequence). CDR3 size: 14 residues. CDR3 DNA: TGCGCCAGCAGGGGGGACAGGGGAACCGGGGAGCTGTTTTTT. Translation: CASRGDRGTGELFF.

This clone was recorded only once. The chain links TRBV19 to TRBJ2-3; D not resolved. The V end lost 1 base, the J end lost 0 bases, and 8 bases lay between the germline ends. This CDR3 region has 15 residues. CDR1 LNHDA and CDR2 SQIVND come from the germline V gene (reference sequence). The CDR3 DNA is TGTGCCAGTAGTATAGTTCATACTAGCACAGATACGCAGTATTTT. It codes for CASSIVHTSTDTQYF.

The chain combines TRBV5-1 with TRBJ1-4; D gene ambiguous. This CDR3 region has 14 residues. Germline CDR1 is SGHRS and CDR2 is YFSETQ. V dropped 2 bases and J dropped 5 bases, with 10 bases sitting between them. The CDR3 sequence: CASSFGSVNEKLFF. The CDR3 coding sequence is TGCGCCAGCAGCTTCGGTTCCGTAAATGAAAAACTGTTTTTT.

This clone came up a few times. V is TRBV7-8 and J is TRBJ2-1; 9 positions agree with TRBD1. CDR1 is SGHVS, CDR2 FQNEAQ, per germline. The CDR3 is 16 residues long. J gave up 6 bases and V 5 bases, and 11 bases lay outside the gene matches. Here the CDR3 reads CASSGLDRGIGNEQFF. The CDR3 nucleotides are TGTGCCAGCAGCGGATTGGACAGGGGCATAGGCAATGAGCAGTTCTTC.

The chain links TRBV5-1 to TRBJ1-2; 7 bases align to TRBD1. The junction had 18 bases not matched to a gene; V was cut back by 4 bases and J by 6 bases. Germline V gene sequence: CDR1 SGHRS, CDR2 YFSETQ. The CDR3 runs to 17 residues. In DNA form, the CDR3 reads TGCGCCAGCAGCGTGGGACAGAACAGCCAACCGAAGCATGGCTACACCTTC. As protein: CASSVGQNSQPKHGYTF.

J is TRBJ2-1 and V is TRBV29-1, with a tentative D call TRBD1 (5 bases). CDR1 SQVTM and CDR2 ANQGSEA come from the germline V gene. V lost 7 bases to trimming and J lost 3 bases, with 7 bases between them. CDR3 length: 11 amino acids. As DNA, the CDR3 is TGCAGCGACCAGGGCTACAATGAGCAGTTCTTC. Its protein is CSDQGYNEQFF.

The genes are TRBV18 and TRBJ1-1; TRBD1 might be the D (6 bases). CDR3 length: 17 residues. Trimming left V 2 bases short and J 6 bases short, with 22 bases between. The germline CDR1 and CDR2 sequences are KGHSH and LQKENI. The DNA of the CDR3 is TGTGCCAGCTCACCAGTCTCGGGGGGCCTGGCGGTGTCTGAAGCTTTCTTT. Translating it yields CASSPVSGGLAVSEAFF.

The rearrangement links TRBV5-6 to TRBJ2-5, with unresolved D. The J call may be faulty, since TRBJ2-7 better matches the DNA end. Germline V lookup: CDR1 SGHDT, CDR2 YYEEEE. The CDR3 extends over 17 amino acids. This CDR3 reads CASSSTLNSRIDYEQYF. The CDR3 region has the DNA TGTGCCAGCAGCTCCACCCTGAATTCAAGGATTGACTACGAGCAGTACTTC.

J is TRBJ1-2 and V is TRBV6-1; D is unresolved. The CDR3 has 14 residues. Germline CDR1 MNHNS, CDR2 SASEGT. Trimming took 6 bases from V and 0 from J, leaving 11 bases between them. The CDR3 protein is CASRREGANYGYTF. CDR3 nucleotides: TGTGCCAGCAGGCGGGAAGGAGCTAACTATGGCTACACCTTC.

The chain links TRBV5-6 to TRBJ2-1, with D maybe TRBD1 (6 bases). Between the trimmed V and J ends, which lost 7 bases and 4 bases, there was a span of 18 bases. CDR1 and CDR2 from the germline V gene are SGHDT and YYEEEE. The CDR3 is 15 amino acids. This CDR3 is CASRKQGSNYNEQFF. CDR3 nucleotide sequence: TGTGCCAGCCGTAAACAGGGCTCCAATTACAATGAGCAGTTCTTC.

This chain joins TRBV15 and TRBJ1-5; no reliable D call. V was clipped by 9 bases and J by 0 bases, with 12 bases between them. Germline V CDR1 and CDR2: LNHNV, YYDKDF (reference sequence). The CDR3 spans 14 residues. The CDR3 coding sequence is TGTGCCACACATCAGGCTTATAGCAATCAGCCCCAGCATTTT. It encodes CATHQAYSNQPQHF.

This clone was observed a few times. The chain is built from TRBV5-8 and TRBJ2-3; 15 bases map to TRBD2. The CDR3 is 18 residues long. The germline V gene encodes CDR1 SGHTS and CDR2 YDEGEE. V gave up 4 bases and J gave up 2 bases; unmatched junction bases: 8. As DNA, the CDR3 is TGTGCCAGCAGCCGTCCCGGGACTAGCGGGGGGCCCACAGATACGCAGTATTTT. This sequence encodes CASSRPGTSGGPTDTQYF.

This sequence joins TRBV5-1 and TRBJ1-1; D gene uncertain. Germline V gene sequence: CDR1 SGHRS, CDR2 YFSETQ. The CDR3 contains 15 residues. V dropped 0 bases and J dropped 6 bases, with 15 bases sitting between them. CDR3 region: CASSLEVSGFAEAFF. The DNA of the CDR3 is TGCGCCAGCAGCTTGGAGGTGTCGGGGTTCGCTGAAGCTTTCTTT.

This clone was counted between two and nine times. This chain links TRBV6-5 with TRBJ2-7, with TRBD2 identical over 8 bases. Germline V lookup: CDR1 MNHEY, CDR2 SVGAGI. The junction had 4 bases not matched to a gene; V was cut back by 0 bases and J by 0 bases. The CDR3 loop spans 16 amino acids. The CDR3 DNA is TGTGCCAGCAGTTACTCTAGCGGGGCTAGCTCCTACGAGCAGTACTTC. Translating gives CASSYSSGASSYEQYF.

This clone was seen only once. The chain is built from TRBV5-4 and TRBJ2-1, with 11 bases matching TRBD2. The V gene end was trimmed by 4 bases and the J gene end by 3 bases; junction bases not matched to a gene: 6. Germline V gene lookup returns CDR1 SGHNT and CDR2 YYREEE (reference sequence). The CDR3 runs to 16 residues. In DNA, the CDR3 is TGTGCCAGCAGCCGCCCGGGACTAGCGGTCTACAATGAGCAGTTCTTC. This codes for CASSRPGLAVYNEQFF.

The chain couples TRBV18 to TRBJ2-6; tentatively, D is TRBD1 (6 bases). Trimming stripped 4 bases from V and 2 bases from J, with 12 bases between. The CDR3 consists of 16 residues. Germline V lookup: CDR1 KGHSH, CDR2 LQKENI. CDR3 nucleotides: TGTGCCAGCTCACAACAACAGGGCGCTGGGGCCAACGTCCTGACTTTC. It codes for CASSQQQGAGANVLTF.

A remark on this clone: Compared with germline, one end of the junction differs, possibly owing to a read error. The chain has TRBV6-1 and TRBJ2-6, with a possible D match to TRBD1 (5 bases). In germline, CDR1 is MNHNS, CDR2 SASEGT. The CDR3 runs to 16 residues. The CDR3 coding sequence is TGTGCCAGCAGTGCCAACGGACGGGCTGGGGCCAACGGCCTGACTTTC. Encoded protein: CASSANGRAGANGLTF.

V gene TRBV29-1 combines with J gene TRBJ1-2, with 7 bases identical to TRBD1. V lost 7 bases and J lost 6; bases outside the gene matches: 17. The V gene's germline CDR1 is SQVTM and CDR2 ANQGSEA. This CDR3 region has 15 residues. The CDR3 spells CSANTGQSRKNGYTF. CDR3 DNA sequence: TGCAGCGCCAACACGGGACAGTCGAGGAAGAATGGCTACACCTTC.

Worth noting for this clone: Other DNA sequences in the sample encode the same CDR3. V and J are TRBV7-9 and TRBJ2-5; TRBD1 is a possible D gene (5 bases). The CDR3 is 14 residues long. V lost 7 bases to trimming and J lost 0 bases, with 12 bases between them. CDR1 is SEHNR and CDR2 is FQNEAQ in the germline V gene (reference sequence). The CDR3 DNA follows: TGTGCCAGCACCTCCCAGGGTAACCAAGAGACCCAGTACTTC. As protein: CASTSQGNQETQYF.

This clone was counted a few times. The chain carries TRBV5-4 and TRBJ2-5, with D perhaps matching TRBD2 (7 bases). Germline CDR1 reads SGHNT; CDR2 reads YYREEE (reference sequence). CDR3 length equals 15 residues. Deletions cut 3 bases from V and 5 bases from J, with 17 bases between. The DNA for the CDR3 is TGTGCCAGCAGCTCCTCCTGGGGGGGCGGGGAGACCCAGTACTTC. It yields the protein CASSSSWGGGETQYF.